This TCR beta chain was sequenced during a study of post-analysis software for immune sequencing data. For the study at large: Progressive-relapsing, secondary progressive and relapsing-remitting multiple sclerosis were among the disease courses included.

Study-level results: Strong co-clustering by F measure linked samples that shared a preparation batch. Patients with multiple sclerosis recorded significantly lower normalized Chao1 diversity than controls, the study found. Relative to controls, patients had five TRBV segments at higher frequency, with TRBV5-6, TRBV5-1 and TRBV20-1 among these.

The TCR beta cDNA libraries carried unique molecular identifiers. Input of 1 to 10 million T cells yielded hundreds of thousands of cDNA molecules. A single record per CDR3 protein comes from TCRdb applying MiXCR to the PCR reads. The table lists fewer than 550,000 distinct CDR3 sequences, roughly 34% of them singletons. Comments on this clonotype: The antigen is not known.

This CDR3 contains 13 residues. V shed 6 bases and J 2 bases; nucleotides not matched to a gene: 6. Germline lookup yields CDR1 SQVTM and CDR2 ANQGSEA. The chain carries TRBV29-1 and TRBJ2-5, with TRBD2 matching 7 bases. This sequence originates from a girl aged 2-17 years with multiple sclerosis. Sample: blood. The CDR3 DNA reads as TGCAGCGTCGCAGCGGGGTATCAAGAGACCCAGTACTTC. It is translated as CSVAAGYQETQYF.